Presented here are 3 T cell receptor beta chains from one specimen sequenced in a study of blood T cell repertoires in COVID-19. Here immunoSEQ multiplex PCR was the method, and the copy in TCRdb shows in-frame clones only, minus some. Seen here are some 120,000 clones, roughly 79% observed once, and the top ten hold roughly 25%. The sample was peripheral blood. Receptors were obtained from a human donor in a cohort sampled during active COVID-19.

The rearrangement links TRBV28 to TRBJ1-4; 7 bases align to TRBD1. J lost 4 bases, V lost 5 bases, and 4 bases had no gene match. The CDR3 contains 14 residues. CDR1 is MDHEN and CDR2 is SYDVKM in the germline V gene. In DNA, the CDR3 is TGTGCCAGCAGTCCGGACAGGCTTAATGAAAAACTGTTTTTT. Amino acid sequence: CASSPDRLNEKLFF.

J is TRBJ1-1 and V is TRBV2; no clear D gene. Germline CDR1 and CDR2: SNHLY and FYNNEI. Trimming pared 5 bases from V and 2 bases from J, leaving 6 bases between. The CDR3 runs to 12 residues. In nucleotides, the CDR3 is TGTGCCAGCAGTAGAACAAACACTGAAGCTTTCTTT. Translating it yields CASSRTNTEAFF.

The chain is built from TRBV7-2 and TRBJ2-3; TRBD2 aligns across 8 bases. Germline values: CDR1 SGHTA, CDR2 FQGNSA. V trimming: 2 bases; J trimming: 7 bases; junction bases outside the gene matches: 8. CDR3 length: 15 residues. The CDR3 coding sequence is TGTGCCAGCAGCTTACGGGGGGGCCCCGTTAATACGCAGTATTTT. Translated: CASSLRGGPVNTQYF.